A selection of T cell receptor beta chains follows, all from one sample in a study of T-cell reconstitution after alpha-beta-depleted transplantation in children. TCRdb recomputed calls from the PCR reads with MiXCR, one row per CDR3 protein. The repertoire holds about 210,000 distinct CDR3 sequences, with around a sixth as singletons. This material consisted of PBMCs, mostly from graft donor cells, taken 360 days after TCRalphabeta/CD19-depleted stem cell transplant. The receptors were gathered from a male patient aged 2-15 years who had a stem cell transplant for acute lymphoblastic leukemia, so the T cells may come from the graft donor. Each CDR3 is given with its conserved first and last residue. The order of the fields is clone size, V gene, J gene, CDR3 length, D gene, CDR3 protein, CDR3 DNA. D genes are given only for firm matches. A clone size is listed for some rows: how often the clone was seen (once, few, many), or a class if it is expanded.

clone size: NA
V gene: TRBV5-1
J gene: TRBJ2-1
CDR3 length: 14
D gene: NA
CDR3 protein: CASSRDGLANEQFF
CDR3 DNA: TGCGCCAGCAGCCGCGACGGGTTAGCCAATGAGCAGTTCTTC

clone size: few
V gene: TRBV2
J gene: TRBJ2-7
CDR3 length: 13
D gene: NA
CDR3 protein: CASSVDSTYEQYF
CDR3 DNA: TGTGCCAGCAGTGTGGACAGTACCTACGAGCAGTACTTC

clone size: NA
V gene: TRBV28
J gene: TRBJ1-2
CDR3 length: 13
D gene: TRBD1
CDR3 protein: CASTQQGDYGYTF
CDR3 DNA: TGTGCCAGCACCCAACAGGGGGACTATGGCTACACCTTC

clone size: few
V gene: TRBV27
J gene: TRBJ2-5
CDR3 length: 14
D gene: TRBD1
CDR3 protein: CASGHRTGQETQYF
CDR3 DNA: TGTGCCAGCGGCCATCGGACAGGGCAAGAGACCCAGTACTTC

clone size: NA
V gene: TRBV30
J gene: TRBJ1-5
CDR3 length: 14
D gene: NA
CDR3 protein: CAWAPGDINQPQHF
CDR3 DNA: TGTGCCTGGGCCCCGGGGGATATCAATCAGCCCCAGCATTTT

clone size: few
V gene: TRBV5-1
J gene: TRBJ2-2
CDR3 length: 15
D gene: TRBD1
CDR3 protein: CASSSRTGNTGELFF
CDR3 DNA: TGCGCCAGCAGCTCCCGGACAGGGAACACCGGGGAGCTGTTTTTT

clone size: NA
V gene: TRBV7-9
J gene: TRBJ2-1
CDR3 length: 16
D gene: NA
CDR3 protein: CASSSYSGPSYNEQFF
CDR3 DNA: TGTGCCAGCAGCTCCTACAGCGGGCCCTCCTACAATGAGCAGTTCTTC

clone size: NA
V gene: TRBV6-2/TRBV6-3
J gene: TRBJ2-2
CDR3 length: 13
D gene: TRBD1
CDR3 protein: CASRRQGAGELFF
CDR3 DNA: TGTGCCAGCAGGAGACAGGGTGCCGGGGAGCTGTTTTTT

clone size: few
V gene: TRBV18
J gene: TRBJ2-5
CDR3 length: 15
D gene: NA
CDR3 protein: CASSHREGLRETQYF
CDR3 DNA: TGTGCCAGCTCACACAGGGAAGGATTAAGAGAGACCCAGTACTTC

clone size: NA
V gene: TRBV12-3/TRBV12-4
J gene: TRBJ2-3
CDR3 length: 15
D gene: TRBD2
CDR3 protein: CASSSAGGPRDTQYF
CDR3 DNA: TGTGCCAGCAGTTCGGCGGGGGGGCCAAGAGATACGCAGTATTTT

clone size: few
V gene: TRBV24-1
J gene: TRBJ2-7
CDR3 length: 15
D gene: TRBD1
CDR3 protein: CAANRPGQGSYEQYF
CDR3 DNA: TGTGCCGCGAACCGACCGGGACAGGGCTCCTACGAGCAGTACTTC

clone size: few
V gene: TRBV3-1
J gene: TRBJ2-1
CDR3 length: 16
D gene: TRBD2
CDR3 protein: CASSQESAGGYNEQFF
CDR3 DNA: TGTGCCAGCAGCCAAGAGTCAGCGGGAGGCTACAATGAGCAGTTCTTC